This TCR beta chain appears in the sequencing data of a study of CD8 T cells in Susac syndrome. General study findings and limits: Within Susac syndrome CD4+ T cell repertoires, clonal expansion was not evident. In its TCR sequencing and HLA analysis, the study acknowledged that the number of individuals was relatively small.

For this clonotype: Its specificity is not known.

A quantity of about 0.5 to 1 ug RNA underwent reverse transcription using random hexamers. TCRdb reanalysed the immunoSEQ multiplex PCR reads using MiXCR and keeps one entry per CDR3 protein. Of 150,000 or so distinct CDR3 sequences in the sample, 85% to 95% were seen once. With 5 bases clipped from V and 2 bases from J, the junction kept 9 bases outside the gene matches. CDR1 and CDR2 from the germline V gene are LGHDT and YNNKEL (reference sequence). The CDR3 extends over 15 amino acids. The sequencing sample was made of CD4+ T cells from PBMCs. The clonotype was recovered from a human donor with Susac syndrome. This rearrangement joins TRBV3-1 to TRBJ2-7, with 7 bases fitting TRBD1. The chain's CDR3 is CASSFRQGETYEQYF. The CDR3 coding sequence is TGTGCCAGCAGCTTTAGACAGGGAGAGACCTACGAGCAGTACTTC.